These 8 T cell receptor beta chains originate from one sample sequenced in a study of shared clonotypes between healthy human individuals. It was CD45RO-negative cells, positively selected for CCR7, that made up naive CD8 cells, with terminally differentiated effector memory CD45RA+ cells excluded. Clones were read by immunoSEQ multiplex PCR, and TCRdb kept only the in-frame ones, dropping some. The sample contains about 600,000 clones, roughly 98% of which appear only once. What was sequenced was naive CD8+ T cells sorted from blood. The receptors stem from a man in his thirties or forties in good health.

This chain uses TRBV6-5 with TRBJ2-6; D remains ambiguous. This CDR3 region has 13 residues. Germline-derived CDR1 and CDR2 are MNHEY and SVGAGI. V was pared by 8 bases and J by 1 base, with 6 bases between. CDR3 sequence: CASSLSGANVLTF. The CDR3 DNA reads as TGTGCCAGCTCTCTTTCTGGGGCCAACGTCCTGACTTTC.

This clone occurred a few times. This same CDR3 is encoded by further DNA sequences in the sample. Here the CDR3 DNA reads TGTGCCAGCAGCCCTCTGAACACAGATACGCAGTATTTT. Residues: CASSPLNTDTQYF. This rearrangement joins TRBV7-2 to TRBJ2-3; D remains unclear. This CDR3 contains 13 residues. V was clipped by 5 bases and J by 2 bases, with 8 bases between them. Germline lookup yields CDR1 SGHTA and CDR2 FQGNSA.

This sequence joins TRBV19 and TRBJ2-7; D might be TRBD1 or TRBD2, each matching 5 bases. The CDR3 consists of 14 residues. Germline-derived CDR1 and CDR2 are LNHDA and SQIVND (reference sequence). V lost 5 bases and J lost 2, with 13 bases in between. The CDR3 DNA follows: TGTGCCAGTAGTCCGGGGACCGCTCCCTACGAGCAGTACTTC. Amino acid sequence: CASSPGTAPYEQYF.

This clone appeared a single time. The chain couples TRBV7-2 to TRBJ2-7; no clear D. This CDR3 is 14 amino acids long. V lost 2 bases and J 9 bases, leaving 17 bases between the germline ends. Per germline, CDR1 SGHTA and CDR2 FQGNSA. The CDR3 DNA is TGTGCCAGCAGCTTACGCCAGGACCGTCCGGGGCAGTACTTC. Translated: CASSLRQDRPGQYF.

The chain recombines TRBV28 with TRBJ2-3, with 13 bases matching TRBD2. The germline V gene encodes CDR1 MDHEN and CDR2 SYDVKM. This CDR3 has 18 amino acids. With 4 bases clipped from V and 4 bases from J, the junction kept 11 bases outside the gene matches. Here the CDR3 reads CASSSPRTSGSMSDTQYF. The CDR3 coding sequence is TGTGCCAGCAGTTCCCCCCGGACTAGCGGGAGTATGTCAGATACGCAGTATTTT.

J is TRBJ2-7 and V is TRBV6-1; TRBD2 agrees at 9 bases. Unmatched junction bases numbered 9, after V lost 3 bases and J lost 6 bases. Germline V gene data show CDR1 as MNHNS and CDR2 as SASEGT. CDR3 length: 15 amino acids. This CDR3 reads CASSEKSLSGSEQYF. In DNA, the CDR3 is TGTGCCAGCAGTGAGAAGAGCCTTAGCGGGAGCGAGCAGTACTTC.

The V and J genes are TRBV7-2 and TRBJ2-3; 10 bases agree with TRBD2. CDR3 length: 15 amino acids. The V and J ends lost 5 bases and 1 base, in that order; junction bases with no gene match: 3. CDR1 SGHTA and CDR2 FQGNSA come from the germline V gene. The CDR3 coding sequence is TGTGCCAGCAGCCTCGGGACTAGCGGCACAGATACGCAGTATTTT. Its protein product is CASSLGTSGTDTQYF.

The gene calls are TRBV7-9 and TRBJ2-7; either TRBD1 or TRBD2 may supply D (5 bases each). The CDR3 totals 17 residues. From germline, CDR1 is SEHNR and CDR2 FQNEAQ (reference sequence). V lost 5 bases to trimming and J lost 0 bases, with 20 bases between them. CDR3 nucleotide sequence: TGTGCCAGCAGCGGTCTTCTCGGGACGGGGAGCTCCTACGAGCAGTACTTC. This translates into CASSGLLGTGSSYEQYF. Using reference TRBV7-9 and TRBJ2-7 for the parts outside the CDR3, the full variable domain is DTGVSQNPRHKITKRGQNVTFRCDPISEHNRLYWYRQTLGQGPEFLTYFQNEAQLEKSRLLSDRFSAERPKGSFSTLEIQRTEQGDSAMYLCASSGLLGTGSSYEQYFGPGTRLTVT.